The 31 T cell receptor beta chains in this list originate from one sample, sequenced in a study of blood T cell repertoires in COVID-19. TCRdb keeps only in-frame clones here, not all; method: immunoSEQ multiplex PCR. Among around 130,000 clones listed, approximately 84% were seen once. What was sequenced was peripheral blood. The receptors were sampled from a man between 65 and 85 years old with acute or convalescent COVID-19.

The V gene is TRBV4-2, the J gene TRBJ1-2; 8 bases are a match to TRBD1. CDR1 is LGHNA and CDR2 is YNFKEQ in the germline V gene. V was pared by 1 base and J by 8 bases, with 9 bases of the junction left unmatched. The CDR3 spans 15 residues. For the CDR3, the DNA is TGTGCCAGCAGCCAAGGCAGACAGGGGTCTGAAGGCTACACCTTC. Translation: CASSQGRQGSEGYTF.

The genes are TRBV16 and TRBJ1-1; 7 bases fit TRBD1. The CDR3 is 14 amino acids. The germline V gene encodes CDR1 KGHSY and CDR2 FQNENV. Trimming removed 5 bases from V and 4 bases from J; junction bases left unmatched: 7. The CDR3 DNA sequence: TGTGCCAGCAGCGGACCAAGACAGGGCACTGAAGCTTTCTTT. This codes for CASSGPRQGTEAFF. Drawing the rest from reference TRBV16 and TRBJ1-1, the complete variable domain is GEEVAQTPKHLVRGEGQKAKLYCAPIKGHSYVFWYQQVLKNEFKFLISFQNENVFDETGMPKERFSAKCLPNSPCSLEIQATKLEDSAVYFCASSGPRQGTEAFFGQGTRLTVV.

This rearrangement joins TRBV7-2 to TRBJ1-3; perhaps TRBD1 as D (5 bases). Deletions cut 1 base from V and 2 bases from J, with 9 bases between. CDR1 and CDR2 (germline): SGHTA, FQGNSA. CDR3 length: 15 residues. The CDR3, as DNA: TGTGCCAGCAGCTTAGTTGGAGGGGCTGGAAACACCATATATTTT. Protein product: CASSLVGGAGNTIYF.

The sample holds one count of this clone. The chain combines TRBV12-3 or TRBV12-4 with TRBJ1-6; D gene unclear. The germline V and J ends were trimmed by 8 bases and 0 bases, with 5 bases remaining between them. This CDR3 is 13 amino acids long. The CDR3 sequence is CASSRSYNSPLHF. The CDR3 DNA follows: TGTGCCAGCTCGCGCTCCTATAATTCACCCCTCCACTTT.

This chain joins TRBV28 and TRBJ1-6; D is undetermined. Germline V gives CDR1 MDHEN, CDR2 SYDVKM. The V end was cut by 7 bases, the J end by 0 bases, with 16 bases between. The CDR3 has 17 residues. CDR3 sequence (DNA): TGTGCCAGCACCCCGGGAGGGCTCAGCTCCTATAATTCACCCCTCCACTTT. Amino acid sequence: CASTPGGLSSYNSPLHF. Filled out from reference TRBV28 and TRBJ1-6, the complete variable domain reads DVKVTQSSRYLVKRTGEKVFLECVQDMDHENMFWYRQDPGLGLRLIYFSYDVKMKEKGDIPEGYSVSREKKERFSLILESASTNQTSMYLCASTPGGLSSYNSPLHFGNGTRLTVT.

This clone was detected once. The chain combines TRBV5-6 with TRBJ1-2; 9 bases fit TRBD1. J lost 4 bases, V lost 2 bases, and 9 bases had no gene match. Germline values: CDR1 SGHDT, CDR2 YYEEEE. The CDR3 runs to 16 residues. This CDR3 reads CASSFRTGGGPYGYTF. CDR3 in DNA: TGTGCCAGCAGCTTCCGAACAGGGGGCGGACCCTATGGCTACACCTTC.

This chain connects TRBV5-4 to TRBJ2-2; TRBD1 aligns across 10 bases. The CDR3 totals 16 residues. V trimming: 3 bases; J trimming: 8 bases; junction bases outside the gene matches: 10. Germline V CDR1 and CDR2: SGHNT, YYREEE (reference sequence). The CDR3, as DNA: TGTGCCAGCAGCTCCGGGACAGGGGCCGCCATGGGGGAGCTGTTTTTT. Amino acid sequence: CASSSGTGAAMGELFF. The entire variable domain, with the rest obtained from reference TRBV5-4 and TRBJ2-2, is as follows: ETGVTQSPTHLIKTRGQQVTLRCSSQSGHNTVSWYQQALGQGPQFIFQYYREEENGRGNFPPRFSGLQFPNYSSELNVNALELDDSALYLCASSSGTGAAMGELFFGEGSRLTVL.

The chain couples TRBV11-2 to TRBJ1-5, with D tentatively TRBD1 (6 bases). Per germline, CDR1 SGHAT and CDR2 FQNNGV. V dropped 2 bases and J dropped 1 base, with 6 bases sitting between them. This CDR3 has 14 residues. As DNA, the CDR3 is TGTGCCAGCAGCTTAACAGGGAGCAATCAGCCCCAGCATTTT. Translating it yields CASSLTGSNQPQHF.

The gene calls are TRBV29-1 and TRBJ1-2; D perhaps matches TRBD1 (5 bases). There are 15 residues in the CDR3. V dropped 5 bases and J dropped 4 bases, with 20 bases sitting between them. Per germline, CDR1 SQVTM and CDR2 ANQGSEA. The CDR3 here is CSVLEAGQGGYGYTF. The CDR3 bases are TGCAGCGTTCTCGAAGCAGGGCAGGGCGGCTATGGCTACACCTTC.

The chain is built from TRBV3-1 (or the pseudogene TRBV3-2) and TRBJ2-2, with 12 bases matching TRBD1. The CDR3 covers 16 residues. V lost 4 bases, J lost 7 bases, and 7 bases stayed unmatched. Germline CDR1 and CDR2: LGHDT and YNNKEL (reference sequence). DNA for the CDR3: TGTGCCAGCAGCCCCGGGACAGGGGGCCTCGGCGGGGAGCTGTTTTTT. It specifies CASSPGTGGLGGELFF.

V gene TRBV9 combines with J gene TRBJ2-6; TRBD1 aligns across 10 bases. CDR3 length: 17 residues. The V gene end was trimmed by 2 bases and the J gene end by 5 bases; junction bases not matched to a gene: 7. CDR1 SGDLS and CDR2 YYNGEE come from the germline V gene. The CDR3 here is CASSVDRGPRWANVLTF. The CDR3 DNA follows: TGTGCCAGCAGCGTCGACAGGGGGCCTCGCTGGGCCAACGTCCTGACTTTC.

V is TRBV18 and J is TRBJ2-7; 13 nucleotides match TRBD2. Germline CDR1 is KGHSH and CDR2 is LQKENI. The CDR3 loop spans 13 amino acids. The trim removed 5 bases at V and 7 bases at J, leaving 2 bases unmatched. The CDR3 bases are TGTGCCAGCTCAGGGGGACTAGCGGGGGAGCAGTACTTC. It is translated as CASSGGLAGEQYF.

About this clone itself: One junction end disagrees with the germline gene, perhaps due to a read error. The V and J genes are TRBV15 and TRBJ1-6; D perhaps matches TRBD1 (6 bases). From germline, CDR1 is LNHNV and CDR2 YYDKDF (reference sequence). The CDR3 has 15 amino acids. CDR3 sequence reads: CATSRDKGDNSPLHF. The CDR3 nucleotides are TGTGCCACCAGCCGAGACAAGGGGGACAATTCACCCCTCCACTTT.

The rearrangement joins TRBV9 to TRBJ2-3; 9 positions match TRBD2. Germline trimming cut 4 bases from V and 9 bases from J; bases unmatched to any gene: 12. The CDR3 consists of 15 residues. Per germline, CDR1 SGDLS and CDR2 YYNGEE. The CDR3 here is CASSPSGVSFGTQYF. The CDR3 region has the DNA TGTGCCAGCAGCCCTAGCGGGGTCTCTTTCGGAACGCAGTATTTT.

The chain carries TRBV4-2 and TRBJ2-3; 9 bases fit TRBD2. CDR1 is LGHNA, CDR2 YNFKEQ, per germline. CDR3 length: 16 residues. Trimming took 0 bases from V and 0 from J; bases not matched to a gene: 1. CDR3 amino acids: CASSQDLAGSTDTQYF. DNA of the CDR3: TGTGCCAGCAGCCAAGACCTAGCGGGGAGCACAGATACGCAGTATTTT.

This sequence joins TRBV5-1 and TRBJ1-2, with 7 bases that match TRBD1. The V and J ends lost 4 bases and 8 bases, in that order; junction bases with no gene match: 8. The CDR3 contains 13 residues. The germline V gene has CDR1 SGHRS and CDR2 YFSETQ. The CDR3 bases are TGCGCCAGCAGCGCCAGACAGGGTGAAGGCTACACCTTC. As protein: CASSARQGEGYTF.

V usage is TRBV18 and J usage is TRBJ2-2, with unresolved D. The V gene lost 0 bases and the J gene lost 5 bases, with 7 bases spanning the gap. The CDR3 spans 14 residues. Germline values: CDR1 KGHSH, CDR2 LQKENI. CDR3 in amino acids: CASSPPSKTGELFF. Here the CDR3 DNA reads TGTGCCAGCTCACCACCTAGTAAAACCGGGGAGCTGTTTTTT.

The CDR3 bases are TGTGCCTGGAGATGGGGGGGGGAAGAAAAACTGTTTTTT. Its translation is CAWRWGGEEKLFF. The chain recombines TRBV30 with TRBJ1-4; D possibly corresponds to TRBD1 (5 bases). The CDR3 has 13 residues. CDR1 is GTSNPN and CDR2 is SVGIG in the germline V gene (reference sequence). V dropped 3 bases and J dropped 8 bases, with 13 bases sitting between them.

This clone was picked up one time. The chain uses TRBV5-1 and TRBJ2-7; 10 bases map to TRBD1. This CDR3 is 15 amino acids long. V dropped 0 bases and J dropped 5; count of bases not matched to a gene: 5. Germline lookup yields CDR1 SGHRS and CDR2 YFSETQ. The CDR3 DNA sequence: TGCGCCAGCAGCTTGGATCCAGGGACAGGGGACGAGCAGTACTTC. It specifies CASSLDPGTGDEQYF.

This clone has only a few counts. This chain joins TRBV4-1 and TRBJ2-6, with 9 bases matching TRBD2. V lost 6 bases and J lost 0; bases outside the gene matches: 15. Germline CDR1 MGHRA, CDR2 YSYEKL. CDR3 size: 20 residues. This CDR3 reads CASSPGRRGGPISGANVLTF. Written as DNA, the CDR3 is TGCGCCAGCAGTCCCGGGAGGCGGGGGGGTCCAATCTCTGGGGCCAACGTCCTGACTTTC.

This sequence joins TRBV7-9 and TRBJ1-1, with a possible D match to TRBD1 (6 bases). The CDR3 is 14 residues long. Trimming took 5 bases from V and 1 from J, leaving 11 bases between them. Per the germline V gene, CDR1 is SEHNR and CDR2 is FQNEAQ (reference sequence). The DNA for the CDR3 is TGTGCCAGCAGCACCTCGACAGGGAACACTGAAGCTTTCTTT. Translated, it gives CASSTSTGNTEAFF.

This clone has a handful of counts. This chain uses TRBV3-1 (or the pseudogene TRBV3-2) with TRBJ1-2, with 9 bases lining up with TRBD1. The CDR3 sequence is 14 residues long. Germline values: CDR1 LGHDT, CDR2 YNNKEL (reference sequence). V shed 1 base and J 8 bases; nucleotides not matched to a gene: 5. The CDR3 region is CASSQGTGVGGYTF. In nucleotides, the CDR3 is TGTGCCAGCAGCCAAGGGACAGGGGTTGGAGGCTACACCTTC.

The rearrangement links TRBV5-1 to TRBJ2-7, with 7 bases identical to TRBD2. V gave up 0 bases and J gave up 0 bases; unmatched junction bases: 3. CDR3 length: 15 residues. The germline gives CDR1 SGHRS, CDR2 YFSETQ. In DNA form, the CDR3 reads TGCGCCAGCAGCTTGGCTGGCGGGGGCTCCTACGAGCAGTACTTC. It codes for CASSLAGGGSYEQYF.

The chain has TRBV30 and TRBJ2-2; 9 nucleotides agree with TRBD2. Looked up from germline, CDR1 is GTSNPN and CDR2 is SVGIG (reference sequence). The ends lost 2 bases at V and 3 bases at J; junction bases unmatched: 4. This CDR3 is built from 15 residues. The CDR3 reads CAWSLSGGHTGELFF. The CDR3 DNA is TGTGCCTGGAGTCTAAGCGGGGGGCACACCGGGGAGCTGTTTTTT. The full variable domain, in which reference TRBV30 and TRBJ2-2 provide the parts outside the CDR3, is SQTIHQWPATLVQPVGSPLSLECTVEGTSNPNLYWYRQAAGRGLQLLFYSVGIGQISSEVPQNLSASRPQDRQFILSSKKLLLSDSGFYLCAWSLSGGHTGELFFGEGSRLTVL.

This chain uses TRBV10-3 with TRBJ1-4, with TRBD1 matching over 10 bases. Germline V gene data show CDR1 as ENHRY and CDR2 as SYGVKD. J was trimmed by 5 bases and V by 10 bases; bases with no gene match: 4. This CDR3 comprises 13 residues. The CDR3 region has the DNA TGTGCCACCGGACAGGGGGTCAATGAAAAACTGTTTTTT. This encodes CATGQGVNEKLFF.

Details on this clone: The sample holds other DNA sequences that translate to the same CDR3. The chain employs TRBV7-3 and TRBJ2-2; tentatively, D is TRBD2 (5 bases). The germline V gene encodes CDR1 SGHTA and CDR2 FQGTGA. Trimming took 0 bases from V and 8 from J, leaving 7 bases between them. The CDR3 loop spans 13 amino acids. The CDR3 loop is CASSLTSGGELFF. In DNA form, the CDR3 reads TGTGCCAGCAGCTTAACCAGCGGTGGGGAGCTGTTTTTT.

The chain carries TRBV19 and TRBJ2-2, with TRBD1 matching 11 bases. V was clipped by 6 bases and J by 3 bases; unmatched bases: 6. The CDR3 loop spans 16 amino acids. In germline, CDR1 is LNHDA, CDR2 SQIVND (reference sequence). CDR3 sequence reads: CASSRGTGGHTGELFF. CDR3 DNA sequence: TGTGCCAGTAGCCGCGGGACAGGGGGGCACACCGGGGAGCTGTTTTTT.

The J gene is TRBJ2-7, the V gene TRBV7-9; tentative D call: TRBD1 (5 bases). From germline, CDR1 is SEHNR and CDR2 FQNEAQ (reference sequence). CDR3 length: 13 residues. Trimming removed 5 bases at V and 1 base at J, with 9 bases between. Here the CDR3 DNA reads TGTGCCAGCAGCCTCGACAGATCCTACGAGCAGTACTTC. Its translation: CASSLDRSYEQYF.

The chain is built from TRBV7-6 and TRBJ2-1; TRBD2 aligns across 9 bases. From germline, CDR1 is SGHVS and CDR2 FNYEAQ. V lost 0 bases and J lost 5; bases outside the gene matches: 2. This CDR3 region has 15 residues. CDR3 nucleotide sequence: TGTGCCAGCAGCTTAGCTAGCGGGGGCCACAATGAGCAGTTCTTC. Translating it yields CASSLASGGHNEQFF.

V gene TRBV20-1 combines with J gene TRBJ2-5; 8 nucleotides agree with TRBD1. The CDR3 totals 11 residues. Germline V gene sequence: CDR1 DFQATT, CDR2 SNEGSKA (reference sequence). The J segment lost 7 bases and the V segment lost 5 bases, leaving 3 bases of the junction unmatched. CDR3: CSALTGGTQYF. CDR3 bases: TGCAGTGCTCTAACAGGGGGGACCCAGTACTTC.

This chain links TRBV7-2 with TRBJ2-3, with 14 bases aligning to TRBD2. This CDR3 has 19 amino acids. V lost 5 bases to trimming and J lost 0 bases; unmatched junction nucleotides: 10. Germline values: CDR1 SGHTA, CDR2 FQGNSA. CDR3 in DNA: TGTGCCAGCAGCCCCAAGGTCGGACTAGCGGGGGGAAGCACAGATACGCAGTATTTT. As protein: CASSPKVGLAGGSTDTQYF. The full variable domain, its missing parts supplied by reference TRBV7-2 and TRBJ2-3, is GAGVSQSPSNKVTEKGKDVELRCDPISGHTALYWYRQSLGQGLEFLIYFQGNSAPDKSGLPSDRFSAERTGGSVSTLTIQRTQQEDSAVYLCASSPKVGLAGGSTDTQYFGPGTRLTVL.